Below, 28 T cell receptor beta chains from the same sample are listed, as sequenced in a study of cytomegalovirus exposure and HLA in healthy donors. PCR amplification relied on 60 Vbeta primers (plus 13 Jbeta primers). The protocol was immunoSEQ multiplex PCR, while the TCRdb copy is restricted to in-frame clones and leaves out a portion. The sample holds under 130,000 clones, about three quarters seen once. The sample consisted of PBMCs. All receptors derive from a woman in her thirties or forties in good health and CMV-seropositive.

This clone was detected only a few times. The chain has TRBV5-1 and TRBJ2-5; the match to TRBD1 covers 8 bases. J was trimmed by 2 bases and V by 4 bases; bases with no gene match: 4. CDR1 and CDR2 from the germline V gene are SGHRS and YFSETQ. The CDR3 has 14 residues. CDR3 sequence: CASSVTGDQETQYF. In DNA form, the CDR3 reads TGCGCCAGCAGCGTGACAGGGGATCAAGAGACCCAGTACTTC. The complete variable domain, with remaining parts taken from reference TRBV5-1 and TRBJ2-5, reads KAGVTQTPRYLIKTRGQQVTLSCSPISGHRSVSWYQQTPGQGLQFLFEYFSETQRNKGNFPGRFSGRQFSNSRSEMNVSTLELGDSALYLCASSVTGDQETQYFGPGTRLLVL.

The chain is built from TRBV28 and TRBJ2-7; 8 positions match TRBD1. CDR3 length: 14 amino acids. Germline assignment: CDR1 MDHEN and CDR2 SYDVKM. V lost 7 bases, J lost 2 bases, and 7 bases stayed unmatched. CDR3: CASNTGTGTYEQYF. For the CDR3, the DNA is TGTGCCAGCAACACCGGGACAGGAACCTACGAGCAGTACTTC.

The chain couples TRBV11-3 to TRBJ2-3; no reliable D call. The V gene lost 2 bases and the J gene lost 0 bases, with 12 bases spanning the gap. CDR1 is SGHNT, CDR2 YENEEA, per germline. The CDR3 is 16 residues long. CDR3 amino acids: CASSLSRTYSTDTQYF. Here the CDR3 DNA reads TGTGCCAGCAGCTTATCCCGAACTTATAGCACAGATACGCAGTATTTT.

CDR3 protein: CASSSITRNRNIQYF. DNA for the CDR3: TGTGCCAGCAGCTCAATTACCCGCAACCGGAACATTCAGTACTTC. The chain uses TRBV13 and TRBJ2-4, with no clear D. Germline V lookup: CDR1 PRHDT, CDR2 FYEKMQ (reference sequence). V was clipped by 4 bases and J by 7 bases, with 17 bases between them. The length of the CDR3 is 15 residues.

This chain uses TRBV29-1 with TRBJ1-2; weak D call: TRBD1 (6 bases). The CDR3 is 15 amino acids. Germline-derived CDR1 and CDR2 are SQVTM and ANQGSEA. Trimming took 2 bases from V and 7 from J, leaving 20 bases between them. The CDR3 here is CSVELLVLGQSGYTF. The CDR3 DNA sequence: TGCAGCGTTGAACTCCTAGTACTAGGACAGTCTGGCTACACCTTC.

The chain combines TRBV20-1 with TRBJ1-5, with D maybe TRBD1 (5 bases). Per the germline V gene, CDR1 is DFQATT and CDR2 is SNEGSKA (reference sequence). V lost 6 bases and J 8 bases, leaving 11 bases between the germline ends. The CDR3 contains 11 residues. CDR3 in DNA: TGCAGTGCCGCGGGGCGGGAGCCCCAGCATTTT. Translation: CSAAGREPQHF.

This clone was observed a handful of times. The sample contains more than one DNA sequence encoding this CDR3. The V gene is TRBV19, the J gene TRBJ2-5, with a possible D match to TRBD1 (5 bases). Trimming took off 6 bases at V and 5 bases at J, with 10 bases between the two ends. Germline V gives CDR1 LNHDA, CDR2 SQIVND (reference sequence). The CDR3 has 12 residues. This chain's CDR3 is CASRQAGETQYF. The CDR3 nucleotides read TGTGCCAGTAGACAGGCCGGGGAGACCCAGTACTTC.

Comments on this clone: Other DNA sequences in the same sample also yield this CDR3. V usage is TRBV29-1 and J usage is TRBJ1-3; D unresolved. Germline assignment: CDR1 SQVTM and CDR2 ANQGSEA. The CDR3 consists of 16 residues. V gave up 7 bases and J gave up 0 bases, with 19 bases separating them. The chain's CDR3 is CSAQGRQGSSGNTIYF. CDR3 in DNA: TGCAGCGCTCAAGGTCGACAAGGAAGCTCTGGAAACACCATATATTTT.

CDR3 nucleotides: TGTGCCAGCAGCTTAGGAAGGGGAGAGACCCAGTACTTC. Its translation: CASSLGRGETQYF. The chain combines TRBV7-3 with TRBJ2-5, with a possible D match to TRBD1 (5 bases). This CDR3 contains 13 residues. Germline CDR1 SGHTA, CDR2 FQGTGA. Deletions cut 2 bases from V and 4 bases from J, with 8 bases between.

This clone was detected only a few times. J is TRBJ1-2 and V is TRBV5-1; D is unclear. Germline CDR1 is SGHRS and CDR2 is YFSETQ. V was cut by 4 bases and J by 2 bases, with 15 bases left in between. The CDR3 consists of 15 residues. CDR3 amino acids: CASSVTAGVNYGYTF. DNA for the CDR3: TGCGCCAGCAGCGTTACTGCCGGGGTGAACTATGGCTACACCTTC.

The chain carries TRBV5-1 and TRBJ1-1; TRBD1 is a possible D gene (5 bases). The CDR3 covers 14 residues. Trimming pared 3 bases from V and 6 bases from J, leaving 15 bases between. Germline V gene data show CDR1 as SGHRS and CDR2 as YFSETQ. The CDR3 nucleotides read TGCGCCAGCAGCTGGGGGGGTCCCACACCTGAAGCTTTCTTT. This sequence encodes CASSWGGPTPEAFF.

The J gene is TRBJ2-3, the V gene TRBV5-1; a weak D match, TRBD1 (6 bases). V was clipped by 1 base and J by 0 bases, with 15 bases between them. CDR1 is SGHRS and CDR2 is YFSETQ in the germline V gene. The CDR3 extends over 17 amino acids. The CDR3 protein is CASSLTFGDRSTDTQYF. DNA for the CDR3: TGCGCCAGCAGCTTGACTTTTGGAGACAGGAGCACAGATACGCAGTATTTT. Looking up the rest from reference TRBV5-1 and TRBJ2-3 gives the full variable domain: KAGVTQTPRYLIKTRGQQVTLSCSPISGHRSVSWYQQTPGQGLQFLFEYFSETQRNKGNFPGRFSGRQFSNSRSEMNVSTLELGDSALYLCASSLTFGDRSTDTQYFGPGTRLTVL.

The chain recombines TRBV7-9 with TRBJ2-7; the D gene is possibly TRBD2 (6 bases). Trimming removed 1 base at V and 3 bases at J, with 7 bases between. The CDR3 length is 13 residues. Germline lookup yields CDR1 SEHNR and CDR2 FQNEAQ (reference sequence). The CDR3 reads CASSLGGNYEQYF. The CDR3 bases are TGTGCCAGCAGCTTAGGCGGGAACTACGAGCAGTACTTC.

The rearrangement joins TRBV27 to TRBJ1-1, with TRBD1 matching 10 bases. The junction had 8 bases not matched to a gene; V was cut back by 6 bases and J by 1 base. The CDR3 totals 16 residues. Germline V gene data show CDR1 as MNHEY and CDR2 as SMNVEV (reference sequence). The CDR3 coding sequence is TGTGCCAGCAGGAAGGGAAGACAGGGGGCGAACACTGAAGCTTTCTTT. Amino acid sequence: CASRKGRQGANTEAFF.

V is TRBV19 and J is TRBJ1-6; no reliable D call. V was shortened by 5 bases and J by 2 bases, with 10 bases between the two germline ends. CDR3 length equals 15 residues. The germline gives CDR1 LNHDA, CDR2 SQIVND (reference sequence). The CDR3 coding sequence is TGTGCCAGTAGTTCCCGCCCTACCTATAATTCACCCCTCCACTTT. The encoded protein is CASSSRPTYNSPLHF.

V and J are TRBV5-6 and TRBJ1-2, with D perhaps TRBD1 (5 bases). From germline, CDR1 is SGHDT and CDR2 YYEEEE. The CDR3 is made up of 13 amino acids. V lost 2 bases to trimming and J lost 8 bases, with 13 bases between them. The CDR3 coding sequence is TGTGCCAGCAGCTTTCAGGGCACTCCGGGCTACACCTTC. Translation gives CASSFQGTPGYTF. The full variable domain, in which reference TRBV5-6 and TRBJ1-2 provide the parts outside the CDR3, is DAGVTQSPTHLIKTRGQQVTLRCSPKSGHDTVSWYQQALGQGPQFIFQYYEEEERQRGNFPDRFSGHQFPNYSSELNVNALLLGDSALYLCASSFQGTPGYTFGSGTRLTVV.

The chain carries TRBV2 and TRBJ2-3; D ambiguous. Trimming removed 5 bases at V and 6 bases at J, with 9 bases between. Germline V gene sequence: CDR1 SNHLY, CDR2 FYNNEI. This CDR3 comprises 12 residues. The DNA of the CDR3 is TGTGCCAGCAGTCCTCCCGGGGATACGCAGTATTTT. It yields the protein CASSPPGDTQYF.

The chain has TRBV5-4 and TRBJ1-6, with D perhaps TRBD1 (6 bases). The V end was cut by 4 bases, the J end by 8 bases, with 13 bases between. Germline V gene lookup returns CDR1 SGHNT and CDR2 YYREEE (reference sequence). The CDR3 runs 14 residues. This CDR3 reads CASSPDSNDSPLHF. The CDR3 DNA sequence: TGTGCCAGCAGCCCGGACAGTAATGATTCACCCCTCCACTTT.

This chain joins TRBV7-8 and TRBJ1-5, with a weak D call TRBD1 (5 bases). Germline V gene lookup returns CDR1 SGHVS and CDR2 FQNEAQ. Trimming removed 5 bases from V and 3 bases from J, with 20 bases in between. This CDR3 has 17 amino acids. CDR3 protein: CASSLGGGGTDNQPQHF. The DNA of the CDR3 is TGTGCCAGCAGCCTCGGTGGGGGGGGGACGGACAATCAGCCCCAGCATTTT. The whole variable domain, remainder taken from reference TRBV7-8 and TRBJ1-5, is GAGVSQSPRYKVAKRGQDVALRCDPISGHVSLFWYQQALGQGPEFLTYFQNEAQLDKSGLPSDRFFAERPEGSVSTLKIQRTQQEDSAVYLCASSLGGGGTDNQPQHFGDGTRLSIL.

The J gene is TRBJ1-2, the V gene TRBV19, with D perhaps matching TRBD1 (5 bases). Germline lookup yields CDR1 LNHDA and CDR2 SQIVND (reference sequence). V was trimmed by 7 bases and J by 4 bases, leaving 13 bases between them. The CDR3 runs 13 residues. CDR3: CASTTPGFYGYTF. The CDR3 nucleotides read TGTGCCAGTACCACACCAGGGTTCTATGGCTACACCTTC.

V usage is TRBV11-3 and J usage is TRBJ2-3; possibly TRBD1 for D (5 bases). Trimming took off 2 bases at V and 6 bases at J, with 12 bases between the two ends. The CDR3 has 14 amino acids. The germline gives CDR1 SGHNT, CDR2 YENEEA. CDR3 bases: TGTGCCAGCAGCTTAAGGGGTCCGGCGGATACGCAGTATTTT. Encoded protein: CASSLRGPADTQYF. The variable domain in full, completed from reference TRBV11-3 and TRBJ2-3, reads EAGVVQSPRYKIIEKKQPVAFWCNPISGHNTLYWYLQNLGQGPELLIRYENEEAVDDSQLPKDRFSAERLKGVDSTLKIQPAELGDSAVYLCASSLRGPADTQYFGPGTRLTVL.

J is TRBJ2-5 and V is TRBV7-2; no definite D call. Germline V CDR1 and CDR2: SGHTA, FQGNSA. The CDR3 has 13 residues. The ends were cut back, 0 bases at V and 5 bases at J, with 7 bases in the middle. The CDR3 coding sequence is TGTGCCAGCAGCTTAGCTTACCGGGAGACCCAGTACTTC. This gives the protein CASSLAYRETQYF. Full variable domain (missing parts from reference TRBV7-2 and TRBJ2-5): GAGVSQSPSNKVTEKGKDVELRCDPISGHTALYWYRQSLGQGLEFLIYFQGNSAPDKSGLPSDRFSAERTGGSVSTLTIQRTQQEDSAVYLCASSLAYRETQYFGPGTRLLVL.

V is TRBV5-1 and J is TRBJ1-1; D not certain. CDR1 is SGHRS and CDR2 is YFSETQ in the germline V gene. The CDR3 length is 8 residues. Trimming pared 7 bases from V and 13 bases from J, leaving 8 bases between. Here the CDR3 reads CASEEGFF. CDR3 DNA: TGCGCCAGCGAAGAGGGTTTCTTT.

The chain carries TRBV10-3 and TRBJ1-1, with no clear D. Trimming took off 7 bases at V and 4 bases at J, with 19 bases between the two ends. This CDR3 is 15 amino acids long. CDR1 ENHRY and CDR2 SYGVKD come from the germline V gene. In nucleotides, the CDR3 is TGTGCCATCACTCCCTACGAGGGATGGAGCACTGAAGCTTTCTTT. It codes for CAITPYEGWSTEAFF.

The chain couples TRBV16 to TRBJ1-4, with D possibly TRBD1 on 6 matching bases. The CDR3 is 13 amino acids. The germline gives CDR1 KGHSY, CDR2 FQNENV. V lost 5 bases, J lost 10 bases, and 14 bases lay in between. The CDR3 region has the DNA TGTGCCAGCAGCGGGGACACTAGGGGAAAACTGTTTTTT. This sequence encodes CASSGDTRGKLFF.

A word on this clone: One end of the junction is discordant with germline, which a read error may explain. The chain combines TRBV4-3 with TRBJ1-2; tentatively, D is TRBD1 (5 bases). Germline V gene data show CDR1 as LGHNA and CDR2 as YSLEER. This CDR3 is 13 amino acids long. Here the CDR3 DNA reads TGCGCCAGCAGCCAAGAGGGCACAGGTCATATAGCCTTC. It encodes CASSQEGTGHIAF.

The chain is built from TRBV18 and TRBJ1-3; a weak D match, TRBD1 (6 bases). Looked up from germline, CDR1 is KGHSH and CDR2 is LQKENI. The CDR3 length is 14 residues. V lost 5 bases and J lost 2, with 10 bases in between. In DNA, the CDR3 is TGTGCCAGCTCAGGACAGATAACTGGAAACACCATATATTTT. Translated, it gives CASSGQITGNTIYF.

The chain has TRBV5-1 and TRBJ2-7; 15 nucleotides match TRBD2. The trim removed 4 bases at V and 5 bases at J, leaving 10 bases unmatched. Germline-derived CDR1 and CDR2 are SGHRS and YFSETQ. CDR3 length: 17 amino acids. For the CDR3, the DNA is TGCGCCAGCAGCCCGGGGACTAGCGGGAGGATCGGCCACGAGCAGTACTTC. This translates into CASSPGTSGRIGHEQYF.